The following is a T cell receptor (beta chain) sequence with its context. Its antigen is not known. The entry originates in a study of PD-1 blockade in classical Hodgkin lymphoma. Study-level findings and limits: Nivolumab initiation under 1 year post-ASCT meant exclusion. By cycle point C4D1, TCR diversity had risen significantly in CD4+ cells (but not CD8+ cells).

Documented time point: cycle 4 day 1 (C4D1), after five to seven weeks of nivolumab. Each patient experienced a relapse that followed autologous stem cell transplantation, and brentuximab vedotin exposure varied. CD4+ T cells were purified from thawed PBMCs by magnetic negative selection. Best responses were complete response, partial response or progressive disease. The V gene end was trimmed by 4 bases and the J gene end by 9 bases; junction bases not matched to a gene: 14. Germline-derived CDR1 and CDR2 are SGHTS and YDEGEE. This CDR3 has 17 residues. Data came from immunoSEQ multiplex PCR; TCRdb stores just in-frame clones and leaves some out. The sample carries roughly 30,000 clones, 65% to 80% recorded once.

The TCR originated in a human donor with classical Hodgkin lymphoma. The rearrangement uses TRBV5-8 and TRBJ1-6; 9 bases map to TRBD1. Sequences were derived from CD4+ T cells from blood, sampled before the fourth cycle of nivolumab. The CDR3 sequence: CASSVYKTGQGGSPLHF. The DNA of the CDR3 is TGTGCCAGCAGCGTATACAAAACGGGACAGGGCGGTTCACCCCTCCACTTT.